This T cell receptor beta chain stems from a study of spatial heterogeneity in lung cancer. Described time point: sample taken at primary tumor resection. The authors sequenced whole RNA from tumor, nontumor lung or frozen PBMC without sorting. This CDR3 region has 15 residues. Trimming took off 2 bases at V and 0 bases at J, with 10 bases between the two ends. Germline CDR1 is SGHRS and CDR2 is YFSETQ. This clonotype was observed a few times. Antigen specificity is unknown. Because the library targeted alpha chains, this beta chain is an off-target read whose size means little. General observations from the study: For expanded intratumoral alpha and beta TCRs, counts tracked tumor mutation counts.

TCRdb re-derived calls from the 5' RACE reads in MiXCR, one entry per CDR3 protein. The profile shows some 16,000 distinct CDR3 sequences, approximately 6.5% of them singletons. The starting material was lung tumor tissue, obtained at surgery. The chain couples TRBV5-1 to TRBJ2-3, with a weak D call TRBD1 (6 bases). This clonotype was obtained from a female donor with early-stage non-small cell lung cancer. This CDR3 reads CASSFGQTSTDTQYF. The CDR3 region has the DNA TGCGCCAGCAGCTTCGGACAGACAAGCACAGATACGCAGTATTTT. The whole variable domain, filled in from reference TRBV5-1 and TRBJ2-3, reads KAGVTQTPRYLIKTRGQQVTLSCSPISGHRSVSWYQQTPGQGLQFLFEYFSETQRNKGNFPGRFSGRQFSNSRSEMNVSTLELGDSALYLCASSFGQTSTDTQYFGPGTRLTVL.